Listed below are T cell receptor beta chains from one sample, sequenced in a study of blood T cell repertoires in COVID-19. Sequenced by immunoSEQ multiplex PCR; TCRdb stores in-frame clones only, minus some. Of about 140,000 clones in the sample, approximately 82% were seen once. Material: peripheral blood. The receptors here all came from a man in his 60s who had recovered from COVID-19. The CDR3 runs from the conserved cysteine through the conserved F or W. The D gene is left open where the match is weak. Size is omitted from some rows. Given values are once, few, many or a class for expanded clones.

J gene,V gene,clone size,D gene,CDR3 DNA,CDR3 protein
TRBJ1-5,TRBV3-1/TRBV3-2,few,TRBD1,TGTGCCAGCAGCCAAGAAGGGGGCCAGCCCCAGCATTTT,CASSQEGGQPQHF
TRBJ2-2,TRBV11-2,once,-,TGTGCCAGCAGCTCCAACAGGGCCCGCGGGGAGCTGTTTTTT,CASSSNRARGELFF
TRBJ2-3,TRBV11-3,-,-,TGTGCCAGCAGCTTAGGGTCGGGGGACACAGATACGCAGTATTTT,CASSLGSGDTDTQYF
TRBJ2-5,TRBV28,-,-,TGTGCCAGCAGCTCCGACTCATCCTCCCAGTACTTC,CASSSDSSSQYF
TRBJ1-2,TRBV19,once,-,TGTGCCAGTAGTATCCGAGGGAACAATGGCTACACCTTC,CASSIRGNNGYTF
TRBJ2-5,TRBV4-2,-,TRBD2,TGTGCCAGCAGCCAAGTTGGGACTAGCGGGGGGCTTGAGAAAGAGACCCAGTACTTC,CASSQVGTSGGLEKETQYF
TRBJ2-3,TRBV9,-,-,TGTGCCAGCAGCGTATGGGGGCGGGGGTCAGATACGCAGTATTTT,CASSVWGRGSDTQYF
TRBJ2-1,TRBV14,few,TRBD2,TGTGCCAGCAGCCGATACGCCGGGACTAGCGCGTACAATGAGCAGTTCTTC,CASSRYAGTSAYNEQFF
TRBJ2-7,TRBV4-3,-,-,TGCGCCAGCAGCCAAGAGTCCGGGAGCGCCTACGAGCAGTACTTC,CASSQESGSAYEQYF
TRBJ2-5,TRBV5-1,-,TRBD1,TGCGCCAGCAGCAACCACCGGGACAGAAAGCAAGAGACCCAGTACTTC,CASSNHRDRKQETQYF
TRBJ1-3,TRBV28,-,-,TGTGGGGCGGGGCAGTGGGTCTCTGGAAACACCATATATTTT,CGAGQWVSGNTIYF
TRBJ2-2,TRBV25-1,-,-,TGTGCCAGCAGGGACCCCAGGGGCCACACCGGGGAGCTGTTTTTT,CASRDPRGHTGELFF
TRBJ2-5,TRBV6-5,-,TRBD2,TGTGCCAGTAGATATACCCAGCGGGGCGAGACCCAGTACTTC,CASRYTQRGETQYF
TRBJ2-3,TRBV30,-,TRBD1,TGTGCCTGGAGGATGGGGACAGGGGGCGCAGATACGCAGTATTTT,CAWRMGTGGADTQYF
TRBJ2-2,TRBV7-7,-,TRBD1,TGTGCTAGCAGCCAGACAGGGGGCGGCACCGGGGAGCTGTTTTTT,CASSQTGGGTGELFF
TRBJ1-4,TRBV4-3,-,TRBD1,TGCGCCAGCAGCCTAAGTAGGACAGGGGGTTATGAAAAACTGTTTTTT,CASSLSRTGGYEKLFF
TRBJ2-7,TRBV7-2,once,TRBD2,TGTGCCAGCAGCCCGGGGGGTAGCGGGAGCTACGAGCAGTACTTC,CASSPGGSGSYEQYF
TRBJ2-7,TRBV5-4,-,-,TGTGCCAGCAGCAACCGGGACAAAACCTACGAGCAGTACTTC,CASSNRDKTYEQYF
TRBJ2-7,TRBV18,-,TRBD2,TGTGCCAGCTCACCGACGAGCGGGATACACGAGCAGTACTTC,CASSPTSGIHEQYF
TRBJ1-4,TRBV10-3,-,-,TGTGCCATCAGTGAGTCAGGACAGCGTAATGAAAAACTGTTTTTT,CAISESGQRNEKLFF
TRBJ1-1,TRBV27,-,-,TGTGCCAGCAGTTTCTACTCGACAGGTTCCACTGAAGCTTTCTTT,CASSFYSTGSTEAFF
TRBJ2-7,TRBV27,-,-,TGTGCCAGCAGCCACGGGACTTCATCCTACGAGCAGTACTTC,CASSHGTSSYEQYF
TRBJ2-1,TRBV11-2,-,TRBD2,TGTGCCAGCAGGTTGCTAGCGGGCTCCTACAATGAGCAGTTCTTC,CASRLLAGSYNEQFF
TRBJ2-1,TRBV5-1,-,TRBD2,TGCGCCAGCAGGCGGACTAGCGGGAGCTCCTACAATGAGCAGTTCTTC,CASRRTSGSSYNEQFF
TRBJ2-7,TRBV7-6,-,TRBD2,TGTGCCAGCAGCTTAGGGACTAGCGCCCACTACGAGCAGTACTTC,CASSLGTSAHYEQYF
TRBJ2-1,TRBV5-6,-,TRBD2,TGTGCCAGCCGTAGCGGGGGCGGGGAGCAGTTCTTC,CASRSGGGEQFF
TRBJ2-2,TRBV4-3,-,TRBD2,TGCGCCAGCAGCCAAGATAAGCTAGCGGGAGGTTTCGGGGAGCTGTTTTTT,CASSQDKLAGGFGELFF
TRBJ2-3,TRBV24-1,-,TRBD1,TGTGCCACCAGTGAGACAGGGGCTGCTAGCACAGATACGCAGTATTTT,CATSETGAASTDTQYF
TRBJ2-3,TRBV20-1,-,TRBD2,TGCAGTGCTAGTCGGGTAGCGACTAGCGGGAGATGGGAAGATACGCAGTATTTT,CSASRVATSGRWEDTQYF
TRBJ2-5,TRBV10-1,-,-,TGCGCCAGCAGTGGAGGGGGTGGGGTGGGCACCCAGTACTTC,CASSGGGGVGTQYF
TRBJ1-1,TRBV7-9,-,-,TGTGCCAGCAGCCCTTACAGGGAAAACACTGAAGCTTTCTTT,CASSPYRENTEAFF
TRBJ2-3,TRBV6-6,-,-,TGTGCCAGCAGTTACTCGAGTAGCACAGATACGCAGTATTTT,CASSYSSSTDTQYF
TRBJ1-1,TRBV28,-,-,TGTGCCAGCAGACGTCGACTGGGTGACACTGAAGCTTTCTTT,CASRRRLGDTEAFF
TRBJ2-2,TRBV7-3,-,-,TGTGCCAGCAGCCCGATGGGGGGGCACGACGGGGAGCTGTTTTTT,CASSPMGGHDGELFF
TRBJ2-5,TRBV7-8,-,-,TGTGCCAGCAGCTTAGCCCGACAGAGGAAAGAGACCCAGTACTTC,CASSLARQRKETQYF
TRBJ1-2,TRBV6-2/TRBV6-3,-,TRBD1,TGTGCCAGCAGTTACGCGGGACAGAACTATGGCTACACCTTC,CASSYAGQNYGYTF
TRBJ1-6,TRBV6-5,-,-,TGTGCCAGCAGTTACTCGGGGAGGGGGGGTTCACCCCTCCACTTT,CASSYSGRGGSPLHF
TRBJ2-2,TRBV2,-,TRBD2,TGTGCCAGCAGTGAGACGGGGGGGGCCACCGGGGAGCTGTTTTTT,CASSETGGATGELFF
TRBJ1-5,TRBV7-9,few,TRBD1,TGTGCCAGCAGCCGGACAGGGGCAGGCAATCAGCCCCAGCATTTT,CASSRTGAGNQPQHF
TRBJ1-2,TRBV12-3/TRBV12-4,-,-,TGTGCCAGCAGTTTTTTCGGGGATGGTGGCTACACCTTC,CASSFFGDGGYTF
TRBJ2-7,TRBV28,few,-,TGTGCCAGCAGAGGGAGTACCCCTAGCTCCTACGAGCAGTACTTC,CASRGSTPSSYEQYF
TRBJ2-5,TRBV5-5,-,-,TGTGCCAGCAGCTTGTTCAGCCAAGAGACCCAGTACTTC,CASSLFSQETQYF
TRBJ2-7,TRBV25-1,-,TRBD1,TGTGCCAGCAGTGACCCGGGACAGAGGGAAACCTACGAGCAGTACTTC,CASSDPGQRETYEQYF
TRBJ1-3,TRBV15,-,-,TGTGCCACCAGCAGAGACGGACAGAGCGGAAACACCATATATTTT,CATSRDGQSGNTIYF
TRBJ2-1,TRBV7-2,-,TRBD1,TGTGCCAGCAGCTTGGACAGGGAGAAGGATGAGCAGTTCTTC,CASSLDREKDEQFF